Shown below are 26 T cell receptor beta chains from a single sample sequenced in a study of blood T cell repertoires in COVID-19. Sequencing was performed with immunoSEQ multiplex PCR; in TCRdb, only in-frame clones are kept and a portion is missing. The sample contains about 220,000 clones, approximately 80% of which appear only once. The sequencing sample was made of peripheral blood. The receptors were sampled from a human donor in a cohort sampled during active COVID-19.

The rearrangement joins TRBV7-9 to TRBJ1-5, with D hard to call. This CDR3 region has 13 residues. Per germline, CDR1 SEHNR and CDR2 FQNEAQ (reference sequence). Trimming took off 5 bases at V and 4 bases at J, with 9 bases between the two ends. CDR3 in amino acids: CASSRVSNQPQHF. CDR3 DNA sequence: TGTGCCAGCAGCCGCGTGAGTAATCAGCCCCAGCATTTT.

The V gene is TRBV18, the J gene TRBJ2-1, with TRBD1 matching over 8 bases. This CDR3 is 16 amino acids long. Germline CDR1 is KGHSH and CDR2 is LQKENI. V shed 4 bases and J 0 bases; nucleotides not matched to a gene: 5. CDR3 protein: CASSRTGTGSYNEQFF. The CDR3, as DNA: TGTGCCAGCTCACGAACCGGGACAGGCTCCTACAATGAGCAGTTCTTC.

The CDR3 loop reads CASSLEVTGSREQFF. The CDR3 DNA sequence: TGTGCCAGCAGTTTAGAGGTGACAGGTTCCCGGGAGCAGTTCTTC. The V call is TRBV28, the J call TRBJ2-1, with a tentative D call TRBD1 (6 bases). CDR3 length: 15 amino acids. The germline V gene has CDR1 MDHEN and CDR2 SYDVKM. V shed 2 bases and J shed 10 bases, with 18 bases lying between them.

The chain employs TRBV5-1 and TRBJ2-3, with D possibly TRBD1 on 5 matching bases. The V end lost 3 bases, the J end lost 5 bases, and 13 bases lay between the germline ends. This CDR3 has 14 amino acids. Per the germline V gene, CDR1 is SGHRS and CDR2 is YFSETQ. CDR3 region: CASSSQGDEDTQYF. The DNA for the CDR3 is TGCGCCAGCAGCTCCCAGGGTGATGAAGATACGCAGTATTTT.

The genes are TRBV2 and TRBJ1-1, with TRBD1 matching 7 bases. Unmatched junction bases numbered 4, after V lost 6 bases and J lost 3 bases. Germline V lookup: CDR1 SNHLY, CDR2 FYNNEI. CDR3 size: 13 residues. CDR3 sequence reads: CASRGTADTEAFF. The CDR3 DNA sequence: TGTGCCAGCAGGGGGACAGCCGACACTGAAGCTTTCTTT.

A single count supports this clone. CDR3 amino acids: CASSFTSGKSSYNEQFF. CDR3 DNA: TGTGCCAGCAGCTTCACTAGCGGGAAGAGCTCCTACAATGAGCAGTTCTTC. The chain recombines TRBV11-2 with TRBJ2-1; 10 positions agree with TRBD2. The trim removed 3 bases at V and 0 bases at J, leaving 5 bases unmatched. Germline CDR1 and CDR2: SGHAT and FQNNGV. The CDR3 consists of 17 residues.

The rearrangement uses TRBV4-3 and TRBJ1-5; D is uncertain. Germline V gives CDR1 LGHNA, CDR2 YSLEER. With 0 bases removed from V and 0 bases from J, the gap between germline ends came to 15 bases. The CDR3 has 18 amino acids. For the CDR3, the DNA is TGCGCCAGCAGCCAAGATGCGCCCTACCAAAGTAGCAATCAGCCCCAGCATTTT. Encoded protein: CASSQDAPYQSSNQPQHF.

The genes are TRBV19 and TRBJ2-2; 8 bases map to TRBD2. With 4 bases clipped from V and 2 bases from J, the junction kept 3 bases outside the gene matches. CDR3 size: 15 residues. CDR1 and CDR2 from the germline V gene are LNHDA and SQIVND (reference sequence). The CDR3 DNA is TGTGCCAGTAGTACAGCGGGGGCCAACACCGGGGAGCTGTTTTTT. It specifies CASSTAGANTGELFF.

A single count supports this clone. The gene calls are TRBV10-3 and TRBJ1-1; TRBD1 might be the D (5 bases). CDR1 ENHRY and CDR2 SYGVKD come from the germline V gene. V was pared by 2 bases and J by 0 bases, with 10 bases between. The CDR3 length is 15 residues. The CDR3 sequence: CAISEPRGVNTEAFF. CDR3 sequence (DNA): TGTGCCATCAGTGAGCCCCGGGGGGTGAACACTGAAGCTTTCTTT.

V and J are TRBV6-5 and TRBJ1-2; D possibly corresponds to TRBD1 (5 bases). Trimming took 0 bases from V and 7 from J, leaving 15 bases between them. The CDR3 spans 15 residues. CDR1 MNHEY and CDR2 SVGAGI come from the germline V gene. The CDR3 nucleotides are TGTGCCAGCAGTTACTCGGTGGGGGGTCAGGTTGGCTACACCTTC. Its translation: CASSYSVGGQVGYTF.

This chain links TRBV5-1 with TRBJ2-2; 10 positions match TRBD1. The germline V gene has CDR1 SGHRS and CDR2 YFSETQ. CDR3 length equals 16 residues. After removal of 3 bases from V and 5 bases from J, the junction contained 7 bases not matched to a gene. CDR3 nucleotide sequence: TGCGCCAGCAGCTGGACAGGGGGTTCGGAGACCGGGGAGCTGTTTTTT. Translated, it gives CASSWTGGSETGELFF. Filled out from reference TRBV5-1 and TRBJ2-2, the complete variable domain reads KAGVTQTPRYLIKTRGQQVTLSCSPISGHRSVSWYQQTPGQGLQFLFEYFSETQRNKGNFPGRFSGRQFSNSRSEMNVSTLELGDSALYLCASSWTGGSETGELFFGEGSRLTVL.

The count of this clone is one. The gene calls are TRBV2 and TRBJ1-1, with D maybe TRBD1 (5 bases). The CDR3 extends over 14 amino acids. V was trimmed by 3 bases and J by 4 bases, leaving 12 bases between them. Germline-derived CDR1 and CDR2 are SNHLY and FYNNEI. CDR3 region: CASSEGRASTEAFF. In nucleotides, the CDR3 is TGTGCCAGCAGTGAGGGCAGGGCGAGCACTGAAGCTTTCTTT.

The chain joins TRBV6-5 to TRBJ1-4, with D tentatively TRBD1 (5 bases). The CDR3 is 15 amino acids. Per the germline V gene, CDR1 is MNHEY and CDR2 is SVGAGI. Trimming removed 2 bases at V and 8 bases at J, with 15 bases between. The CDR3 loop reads CASSYPRGVGEKLFF. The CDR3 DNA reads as TGTGCCAGCAGTTACCCCCGGGGGGTTGGAGAAAAACTGTTTTTT.

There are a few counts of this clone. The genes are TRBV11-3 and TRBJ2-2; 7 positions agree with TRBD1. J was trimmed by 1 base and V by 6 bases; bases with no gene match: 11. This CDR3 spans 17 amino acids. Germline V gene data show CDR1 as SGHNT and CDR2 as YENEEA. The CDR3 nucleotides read TGTGCCAGCAGACAATCTACCCGACAGGGGAACACCGGGGAGCTGTTTTTT. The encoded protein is CASRQSTRQGNTGELFF.

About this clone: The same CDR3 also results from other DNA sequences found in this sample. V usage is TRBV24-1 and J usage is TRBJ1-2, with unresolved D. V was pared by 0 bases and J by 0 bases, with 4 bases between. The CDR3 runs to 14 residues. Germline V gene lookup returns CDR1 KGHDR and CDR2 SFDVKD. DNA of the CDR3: TGTGCCACCAGTGATTTGCATTCTAACTATGGCTACACCTTC. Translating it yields CATSDLHSNYGYTF.

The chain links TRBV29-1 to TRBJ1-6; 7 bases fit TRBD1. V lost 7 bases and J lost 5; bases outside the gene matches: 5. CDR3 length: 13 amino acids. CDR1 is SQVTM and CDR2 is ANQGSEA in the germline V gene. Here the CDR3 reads CSARDSNNSPLHF. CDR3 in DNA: TGCAGCGCCCGGGACAGTAATAATTCACCCCTCCACTTT.

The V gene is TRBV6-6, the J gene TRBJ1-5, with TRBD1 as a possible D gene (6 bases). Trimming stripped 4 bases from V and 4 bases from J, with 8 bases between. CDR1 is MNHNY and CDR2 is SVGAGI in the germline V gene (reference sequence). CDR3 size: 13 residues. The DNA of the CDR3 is TGTGCCAGCAGTTTACAGGGAAATCAGCCCCAGCATTTT. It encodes CASSLQGNQPQHF.

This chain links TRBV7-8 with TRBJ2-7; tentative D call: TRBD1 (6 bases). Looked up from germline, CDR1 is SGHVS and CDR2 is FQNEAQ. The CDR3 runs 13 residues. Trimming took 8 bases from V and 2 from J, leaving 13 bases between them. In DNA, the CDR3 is TGTGCCAGCGTTAGACAGGTTCCCTACGAGCAGTACTTC. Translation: CASVRQVPYEQYF.

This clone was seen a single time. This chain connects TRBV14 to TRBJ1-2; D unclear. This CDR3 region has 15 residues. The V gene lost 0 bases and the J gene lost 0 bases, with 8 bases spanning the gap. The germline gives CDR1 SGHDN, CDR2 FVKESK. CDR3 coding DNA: TGTGCCAGCAGCCAAGAGGTATCAGCTAACTATGGCTACACCTTC. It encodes CASSQEVSANYGYTF.

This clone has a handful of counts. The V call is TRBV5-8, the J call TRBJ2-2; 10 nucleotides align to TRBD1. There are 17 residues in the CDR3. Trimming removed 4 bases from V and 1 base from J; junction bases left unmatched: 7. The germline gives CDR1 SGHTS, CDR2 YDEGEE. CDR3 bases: TGTGCCAGCAGCCCCCGGGGACAGGGGAGGAACACCGGGGAGCTGTTTTTT. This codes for CASSPRGQGRNTGELFF.

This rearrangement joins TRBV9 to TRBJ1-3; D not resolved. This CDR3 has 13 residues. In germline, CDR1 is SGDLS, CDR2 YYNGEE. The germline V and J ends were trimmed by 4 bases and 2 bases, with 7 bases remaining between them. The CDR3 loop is CASSSNPGNTIYF. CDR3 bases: TGTGCCAGCAGCTCCAATCCTGGAAACACCATATATTTT.

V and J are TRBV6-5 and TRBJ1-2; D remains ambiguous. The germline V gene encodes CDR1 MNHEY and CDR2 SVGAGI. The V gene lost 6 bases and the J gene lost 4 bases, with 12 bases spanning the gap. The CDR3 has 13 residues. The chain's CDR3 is CASSYEGSYGYTF. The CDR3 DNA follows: TGTGCCAGCAGCTATGAAGGGAGCTATGGCTACACCTTC.

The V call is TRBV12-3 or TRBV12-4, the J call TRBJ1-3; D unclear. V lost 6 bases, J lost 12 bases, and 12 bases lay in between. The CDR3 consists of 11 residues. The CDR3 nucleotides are TGTGCCAGCAGCTCAGCGTTTGGCATATATTTT. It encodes CASSSAFGIYF.

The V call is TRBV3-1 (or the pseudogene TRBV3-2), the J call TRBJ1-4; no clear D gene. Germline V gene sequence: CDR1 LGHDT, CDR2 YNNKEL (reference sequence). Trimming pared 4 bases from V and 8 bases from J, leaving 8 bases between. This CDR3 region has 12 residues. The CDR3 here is CASSLPREKLFF. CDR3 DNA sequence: TGTGCCAGCAGCCTGCCCAGGGAAAAACTGTTTTTT.

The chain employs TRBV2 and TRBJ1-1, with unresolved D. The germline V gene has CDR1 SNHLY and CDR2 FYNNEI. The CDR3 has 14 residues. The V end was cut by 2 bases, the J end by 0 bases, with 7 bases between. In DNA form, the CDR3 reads TGTGCCAGCAGTGAACCAAGCATGAACACTGAAGCTTTCTTT. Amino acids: CASSEPSMNTEAFF.

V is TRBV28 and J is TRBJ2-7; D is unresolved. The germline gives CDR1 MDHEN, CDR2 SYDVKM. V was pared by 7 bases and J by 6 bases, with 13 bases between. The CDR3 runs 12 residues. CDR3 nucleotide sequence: TGTGCCAGCACACAGTCCCGACCCGAGCAGTACTTC. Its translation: CASTQSRPEQYF. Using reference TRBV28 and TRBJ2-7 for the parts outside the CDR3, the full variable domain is DVKVTQSSRYLVKRTGEKVFLECVQDMDHENMFWYRQDPGLGLRLIYFSYDVKMKEKGDIPEGYSVSREKKERFSLILESASTNQTSMYLCASTQSRPEQYFGPGTRLTVT.